Following are 17 T cell receptor beta chains from one sample sequenced in a study of vaccination and CD4 T cells after COVID-19. As for treatment: approximately nine-day PBMC culture with coronavirus spike peptide pools or control peptides (ViraFEST assay). Their target antigens are unknown. The Oncomine TCR Beta short-read assay was what sequenced the DNA obtained from cultured CD4+ T cells. A single record per CDR3 protein comes from TCRdb applying MiXCR to the PCR reads. In the table there are 10,000 to 15,000 distinct CDR3 sequences, 35% to 45% of which are singletons. Sequences were obtained from cultured CD4+ T cells from blood. The receptors were sampled from a human donor with COVID-19.

In nucleotides, the CDR3 is TGTGCCAGTAGTATCAACAGGGCAACTGAAGCTTTCTTT. It is translated as CASSINRATEAFF. The chain has TRBV19 and TRBJ1-1; D might be TRBD1 (6 bases). The CDR3 totals 13 residues. Trimming took off 3 bases at V and 5 bases at J, with 10 bases between the two ends. Germline CDR1 is LNHDA and CDR2 is SQIVND (reference sequence).

The chain carries TRBV6-1 and TRBJ1-2; D is unresolved. The CDR3 has 16 amino acids. Trimming shortened V by 7 bases and J by 3 bases, and 21 bases separated the two germline ends. Looked up from germline, CDR1 is MNHNS and CDR2 is SASEGT. The CDR3 region is CASKRLGVDGDYGYTF. CDR3 coding DNA: TGTGCCAGCAAACGCCTCGGGGTGGATGGCGACTATGGCTACACCTTC.

Only a few counts were recorded for this clonotype. V and J are TRBV7-9 and TRBJ1-2; D is undetermined. Deletions cut 5 bases from V and 7 bases from J, with 11 bases between. Looked up from germline, CDR1 is SEHNR and CDR2 is FQNEAQ (reference sequence). The CDR3 extends over 12 amino acids. The CDR3 region is CASSPLPPGYTF. Written as DNA, the CDR3 is TGTGCCAGCAGCCCCCTCCCCCCTGGCTACACCTTC.

This clonotype has just a few counts. The chain carries TRBV20-1 and TRBJ2-5; 12 bases align to TRBD2. The germline V gene encodes CDR1 DFQATT and CDR2 SNEGSKA (reference sequence). CDR3 length equals 15 residues. The V gene end was trimmed by 6 bases and the J gene end by 5 bases; junction bases not matched to a gene: 10. CDR3 nucleotides: TGCAGTGCGGGGACTAGCGGGTCCCCGGGGGAGACCCAGTACTTC. Amino acids: CSAGTSGSPGETQYF.

This clonotype was seen more than once but under ten times. The rearrangement links TRBV11-2 to TRBJ1-1, with D tentatively TRBD1 (6 bases). The V gene lost 5 bases and the J gene lost 4 bases, with 14 bases spanning the gap. This CDR3 contains 14 residues. Germline V gene lookup returns CDR1 SGHAT and CDR2 FQNNGV. CDR3 nucleotide sequence: TGTGCCAGCAGCCCCTTCGCAGGGGCCACTGAAGCTTTCTTT. It codes for CASSPFAGATEAFF.

V and J are TRBV6-1 and TRBJ2-7, with 12 bases aligning to TRBD2. The CDR3 covers 12 residues. Looked up from germline, CDR1 is MNHNS and CDR2 is SASEGT. V was pared by 10 bases and J by 2 bases, with 0 bases of the junction left unmatched. CDR3 residues: CATSGGAYEQYF. The CDR3 DNA reads as TGTGCCACTAGCGGGGGGGCCTACGAGCAGTACTTC.

This clonotype was seen only a few times. This rearrangement joins TRBV28 to TRBJ1-5; possible D gene TRBD1, 5 bases. Trimming removed 3 bases from V and 6 bases from J, with 12 bases in between. CDR3 length: 14 residues. Germline CDR1 reads MDHEN; CDR2 reads SYDVKM. Here the CDR3 reads CASSFIRGSQPQHF. The CDR3 nucleotides read TGTGCCAGCAGTTTCATTAGGGGAAGTCAGCCCCAGCATTTT.

As for this clonotype: A read error may account for a junction end that differs from germline. The rearrangement links TRBV7-2 to TRBJ1-5; 7 bases agree with TRBD1. Germline V gene lookup returns CDR1 SGHTA and CDR2 FQGNSA. The length of the CDR3 is 13 residues. The CDR3 coding sequence is TGTGCCAGCAGGGTCGACAGGGCTCAGTCCCAGCATTTT. As protein: CASRVDRAQSQHF.

A few counts support this clonotype. This chain uses TRBV6-1 with TRBJ2-4, with TRBD1 as a possible D gene (6 bases). Trimming removed 10 bases at V and 0 bases at J, with 16 bases between. The CDR3 covers 15 residues. Germline V CDR1 and CDR2: MNHNS, SASEGT. CDR3 loop: CAILWTVLAKNIQYF. In nucleotides, the CDR3 is TGTGCCATCTTGTGGACAGTCCTAGCCAAAAACATTCAGTACTTC.

The CDR3 reads CASSPDTNYGYTF. DNA of the CDR3: TGTGCCAGCAGCCCCGACACTAACTATGGCTACACCTTC. The V call is TRBV5-4, the J call TRBJ1-2; no reliable D call. V lost 4 bases, J lost 0 bases, and 7 bases lay in between. This CDR3 spans 13 amino acids. Germline CDR1 and CDR2: SGHNT and YYREEE (reference sequence).

This clonotype was observed a few times. This rearrangement joins TRBV7-2 to TRBJ1-5; 10 bases match TRBD1. Germline CDR1 reads SGHTA; CDR2 reads FQGNSA. This CDR3 spans 15 amino acids. V was clipped by 1 base and J by 9 bases; unmatched bases: 6. CDR3 DNA: TGTGCCAGCAGCTTAGGTGGGACAGGGGCACCGCCCCAGCATTTT. Amino acids: CASSLGGTGAPPQHF.

CDR3 region: CASSPQGGGMETQYF. For the CDR3, the DNA is TGTGCCAGCAGCCCACAAGGGGGGGGCATGGAGACCCAGTACTTC. The rearrangement joins TRBV11-3 to TRBJ2-5; the D gene is possibly TRBD2 (7 bases). This CDR3 has 15 amino acids. V shed 5 bases and J shed 5 bases, with 18 bases lying between them. CDR1 and CDR2 (germline): SGHNT, YENEEA.

This sequence joins TRBV28 and TRBJ1-2; D uncertain. V lost 6 bases to trimming and J lost 7 bases, with 15 bases between them. The CDR3 is 13 residues long. Looked up from germline, CDR1 is MDHEN and CDR2 is SYDVKM. CDR3 sequence reads: CASSQPVRPGYTF. The CDR3, as DNA: TGTGCCAGCAGCCAGCCTGTCCGGCCTGGCTACACCTTC.

This clonotype was seen more than once but under ten times. This chain links TRBV2 with TRBJ2-7; either TRBD1 or TRBD2 may supply D (5 bases each). Germline V CDR1 and CDR2: SNHLY, FYNNEI. Trimming pared 8 bases from V and 4 bases from J, leaving 9 bases between. This CDR3 has 11 amino acids. The CDR3 is CASGTGYEQYF. The DNA of the CDR3 is TGTGCCAGCGGGACGGGGTACGAGCAGTACTTC.

This rearrangement joins TRBV19 to TRBJ2-5, with TRBD2 identical over 10 bases. Germline V CDR1 and CDR2: LNHDA, SQIVND (reference sequence). J was trimmed by 5 bases and V by 5 bases; bases with no gene match: 8. The CDR3 covers 15 residues. The CDR3: CASSPGGTSAETQYF. The CDR3 DNA sequence: TGTGCCAGTAGTCCTGGGGGGACTAGCGCTGAGACCCAGTACTTC.

This clonotype occurred a few times. V and J are TRBV5-1 and TRBJ1-6; 7 positions match TRBD1. Germline-derived CDR1 and CDR2 are SGHRS and YFSETQ. CDR3 length: 15 amino acids. With V trimmed by 2 bases and J by 14 bases, 13 bases remained unmatched. CDR3 residues: CASSLTQQGSGTLHF. The CDR3 DNA is TGCGCCAGCAGCTTAACTCAACAGGGGTCAGGGACCCTCCACTTT.

The gene calls are TRBV18 and TRBJ1-2; D unresolved. There are 13 residues in the CDR3. Germline V gene lookup returns CDR1 KGHSH and CDR2 LQKENI. V gave up 2 bases and J gave up 3 bases, with 7 bases separating them. CDR3 sequence reads: CASSPGSDYGYTF. CDR3 bases: TGTGCCAGCTCACCAGGGTCAGACTATGGCTACACCTTC. The full variable domain, rest sourced from reference TRBV18 and TRBJ1-2, is NAGVMQNPRHLVRRRGQEARLRCSPMKGHSHVYWYRQLPEEGLKFMVYLQKENIIDESGMPKERFSAEFPKEGPSILRIQQVVRGDSAAYFCASSPGSDYGYTFGSGTRLTVV.